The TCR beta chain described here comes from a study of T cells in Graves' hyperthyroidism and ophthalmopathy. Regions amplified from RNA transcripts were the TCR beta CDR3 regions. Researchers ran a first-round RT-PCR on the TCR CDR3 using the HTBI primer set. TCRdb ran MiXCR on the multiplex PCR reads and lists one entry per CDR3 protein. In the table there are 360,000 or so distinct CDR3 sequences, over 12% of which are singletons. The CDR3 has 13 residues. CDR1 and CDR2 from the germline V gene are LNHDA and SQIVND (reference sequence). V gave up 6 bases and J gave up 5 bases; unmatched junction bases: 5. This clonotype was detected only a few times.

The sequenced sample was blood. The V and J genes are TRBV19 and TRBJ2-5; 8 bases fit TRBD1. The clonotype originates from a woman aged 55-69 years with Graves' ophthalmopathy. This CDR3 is CASRDRGGETQYF. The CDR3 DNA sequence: TGTGCCAGTAGAGACAGGGGAGGTGAGACCCAGTACTTC.